The 30 T cell receptor beta chains below all came from one sample that was sequenced in a study of T-cell memory formation after mild COVID-19. From the 5' RACE reads, TCRdb called clonotypes with MiXCR, one entry per CDR3 protein. The sample lists 390,000 or so distinct CDR3 sequences; approximately 16% were seen once. Source material: PBMCs or a T cell subset sorted from them (not recorded which). All receptors come from a man aged 18 to 30 who had mild COVID-19 (a few samples of this study predate the infection). Cell type and time point are not known.

This clonotype is a singleton in its sample. This chain joins TRBV4-1 and TRBJ1-2, with D unclear. V lost 3 bases and J 3 bases, leaving 17 bases between the germline ends. The CDR3 is 16 amino acids. Germline CDR1 and CDR2: MGHRA and YSYEKL. CDR3 nucleotides: TGCGCCAGCAGCCAGGCGATAGACACCTCTTACTATGGCTACACCTTC. It is translated as CASSQAIDTSYYGYTF.

The J gene is TRBJ1-2, the V gene TRBV7-9; D is undetermined. CDR3 length: 13 amino acids. V shed 1 base and J shed 8 bases, with 11 bases lying between them. Germline CDR1 reads SEHNR; CDR2 reads FQNEAQ (reference sequence). The CDR3 DNA follows: TGTGCCAGCAGCTTAGACCGGACGATCGGCTACACCTTC. This sequence encodes CASSLDRTIGYTF.

This clonotype was recorded only once. The chain couples TRBV7-9 to TRBJ1-2, with D perhaps matching TRBD1 (5 bases). Trimming took off 8 bases at V and 4 bases at J, with 17 bases between the two ends. The CDR3 runs 14 residues. From germline, CDR1 is SEHNR and CDR2 FQNEAQ (reference sequence). The CDR3 sequence: CASGAFGAPYGYTF. CDR3 DNA sequence: TGTGCCAGCGGTGCATTTGGGGCACCCTATGGCTACACCTTC. The full variable domain, in which reference TRBV7-9 and TRBJ1-2 provide the parts outside the CDR3, is DTGVSQNPRHKITKRGQNVTFRCDPISEHNRLYWYRQTLGQGPEFLTYFQNEAQLEKSRLLSDRFSAERPKGSFSTLEIQRTEQGDSAMYLCASGAFGAPYGYTFGSGTRLTVV.

This clonotype was counted only a few times. The genes are TRBV19 and TRBJ1-1; weak D call: TRBD1 (5 bases). Trimming removed 8 bases at V and 5 bases at J, with 15 bases between. Germline V gene sequence: CDR1 LNHDA, CDR2 SQIVND (reference sequence). The CDR3 contains 13 residues. The CDR3: CASGDSRGTEAFF. CDR3 bases: TGTGCCAGTGGGGACTCTAGGGGTACTGAAGCTTTCTTT.

The CDR3 loop is CASSSRQGDTGELFF. The CDR3 coding sequence is TGCGCCAGCAGCTCCCGACAGGGCGACACCGGGGAGCTGTTTTTT. The genes are TRBV5-1 and TRBJ2-2; TRBD1 aligns across 7 bases. After removal of 3 bases from V and 3 bases from J, the junction contained 5 bases not matched to a gene. The CDR3 totals 15 residues. CDR1 is SGHRS and CDR2 is YFSETQ in the germline V gene.

Only a few counts were recorded for this clonotype. The genes are TRBV10-3 and TRBJ2-2; D possibly corresponds to TRBD1 (6 bases). Germline CDR1 ENHRY, CDR2 SYGVKD. V shed 2 bases and J shed 7 bases, with 14 bases lying between them. This CDR3 spans 15 amino acids. CDR3 residues: CAISEPAGVDGELFF. CDR3 nucleotide sequence: TGTGCCATCAGTGAGCCGGCAGGGGTCGACGGGGAGCTGTTTTTT.

The chain carries TRBV20-1 and TRBJ2-5; maybe TRBD2 (7 bases). The CDR3 extends over 15 amino acids. The V end lost 2 bases, the J end lost 5 bases, and 18 bases lay between the germline ends. CDR1 is DFQATT and CDR2 is SNEGSKA in the germline V gene (reference sequence). For the CDR3, the DNA is TGCAGTGCTAGATCCCCTCGGGGGGCCGGTGAGACCCAGTACTTC. Translated, it gives CSARSPRGAGETQYF.

This clonotype was recorded a few times. The V call is TRBV7-9, the J call TRBJ2-1; 10 bases map to TRBD1. V gave up 5 bases and J gave up 3 bases; unmatched junction bases: 7. Germline V gene sequence: CDR1 SEHNR, CDR2 FQNEAQ (reference sequence). CDR3 length equals 16 residues. The CDR3 DNA reads as TGTGCCAGCAGCCATAGACAGGGGGCCTACTACAATGAGCAGTTCTTC. Residues: CASSHRQGAYYNEQFF.

The V gene is TRBV6-5, the J gene TRBJ2-1, with a possible D match to TRBD2 (5 bases). Trimming stripped 0 bases from V and 10 bases from J, with 10 bases between. The CDR3 is 13 residues long. The V gene's germline CDR1 is MNHEY and CDR2 SVGAGI. The CDR3 region is CASSYSGPGEQFF. The CDR3 DNA reads TGTGCCAGCAGTTACTCGGGTCCGGGGGAGCAGTTCTTC.

J is TRBJ2-1 and V is TRBV7-3; D might be TRBD1 or TRBD2, each matching 5 bases. The germline gives CDR1 SGHTA, CDR2 FQGTGA. Trimming removed 5 bases at V and 0 bases at J, with 17 bases between. The CDR3 covers 17 residues. The DNA for the CDR3 is TGTGCCAGCAGCCCCCACGGGACGGTCGACTCCTACAATGAGCAGTTCTTC. Protein product: CASSPHGTVDSYNEQFF.

This chain links TRBV5-5 with TRBJ1-5; D uncertain. From germline, CDR1 is SGHKS and CDR2 YYEKEE (reference sequence). V dropped 1 base and J dropped 1 base, with 9 bases sitting between them. The CDR3 is 15 residues long. The CDR3 sequence is CASSLTDSSNQPQHF. The CDR3 DNA reads as TGTGCCAGCAGCTTGACAGATTCGAGCAATCAGCCCCAGCATTTT.

The chain links TRBV7-9 to TRBJ2-5, with D maybe TRBD1 (6 bases). The CDR3 has 15 amino acids. Germline V gene lookup returns CDR1 SEHNR and CDR2 FQNEAQ (reference sequence). The ends were cut back, 2 bases at V and 1 base at J, with 11 bases in the middle. The CDR3 DNA reads TGTGCCAGCAGCTTACTAGGACAGCCCCAAGAGACCCAGTACTTC. Translating gives CASSLLGQPQETQYF.

V and J are TRBV5-6 and TRBJ2-3; 10 bases align to TRBD2. Germline-derived CDR1 and CDR2 are SGHDT and YYEEEE. Germline trimming cut 6 bases from V and 4 bases from J; bases unmatched to any gene: 5. This CDR3 spans 14 amino acids. In nucleotides, the CDR3 is TGTGCCAGCAATAAGCGGGGGGGCCCAGATACGCAGTATTTT. Amino acids: CASNKRGGPDTQYF.

This clonotype occurred many times. CDR3 in DNA: TGTGCCAGCAGGCCCCGGGTAGTGGGGTATGATACGCAGTATTTT. This translates into CASRPRVVGYDTQYF. V and J are TRBV6-6 and TRBJ2-3; no clear D gene. The CDR3 is made up of 15 amino acids. Germline V gene sequence: CDR1 MNHNY, CDR2 SVGAGI (reference sequence). The V end was cut by 6 bases, the J end by 6 bases, with 19 bases between.

This clonotype was picked up a small number of times. This chain's CDR3 is CASSLLTGDVALHF. The CDR3 DNA is TGCGCCAGCAGCTTGTTAACAGGGGACGTAGCCCTCCACTTT. The gene calls are TRBV5-1 and TRBJ1-6, with 7 nucleotides matching TRBD1. The CDR3 is 14 residues long. V shed 1 base and J 14 bases; nucleotides not matched to a gene: 9. Germline CDR1 reads SGHRS; CDR2 reads YFSETQ.

This clonotype was detected only a few times. The CDR3 DNA reads TGCGCCAGCAGCTCCCTCACAGGACCCTATGGCTACACCTTC. Translated: CASSSLTGPYGYTF. This chain links TRBV5-1 with TRBJ1-2; D perhaps matches TRBD1 (5 bases). The germline gives CDR1 SGHRS, CDR2 YFSETQ. The CDR3 contains 14 residues. The V gene lost 3 bases and the J gene lost 4 bases, with 13 bases spanning the gap.

This clonotype was recorded many times. The chain couples TRBV24-1 to TRBJ2-5, with unresolved D. V was trimmed by 2 bases and J by 1 base, leaving 4 bases between them. The germline V gene has CDR1 KGHDR and CDR2 SFDVKD. The CDR3 has 13 residues. The CDR3 region is CATSDSAQETQYF. The CDR3 bases are TGTGCCACCAGTGATTCGGCCCAAGAGACCCAGTACTTC.

Here the CDR3 reads CASSTGLVDEKLFF. The CDR3 nucleotides read TGTGCCAGCAGTACGGGACTTGTGGATGAAAAACTGTTTTTT. The rearrangement links TRBV12-3 or TRBV12-4 to TRBJ1-4, with D perhaps matching TRBD1 (5 bases). This CDR3 has 14 residues. Trimming shortened V by 5 bases and J by 6 bases, and 13 bases separated the two germline ends.

This clonotype was counted only a few times. The CDR3 coding sequence is TGCGCCAGCAGACCATTGCAGGGGTCTTTTTACAATGAGCAGTTCTTC. This codes for CASRPLQGSFYNEQFF. J is TRBJ2-1 and V is TRBV4-1, with D perhaps matching TRBD1 (6 bases). CDR1 is MGHRA and CDR2 is YSYEKL in the germline V gene. The ends were cut back, 6 bases at V and 4 bases at J, with 19 bases in the middle. The length of the CDR3 is 16 residues.

The chain employs TRBV10-3 and TRBJ2-2, with D perhaps matching TRBD1 (6 bases). The length of the CDR3 is 17 residues. V lost 6 bases and J lost 0, with 17 bases in between. CDR1 is ENHRY, CDR2 SYGVKD, per germline. CDR3 DNA: TGTGCCATCAGGCCCGCTGCAGGGGATGCGAACACCGGGGAGCTGTTTTTT. The encoded protein is CAIRPAAGDANTGELFF.

This chain links TRBV2 with TRBJ2-7; TRBD2 agrees at 7 bases. V lost 11 bases, J lost 4 bases, and 5 bases stayed unmatched. Looked up from germline, CDR1 is SNHLY and CDR2 is FYNNEI. The CDR3 is 11 residues long. CDR3 region: CAGAGDYEQYF. The DNA of the CDR3 is TGTGCCGGCGCGGGAGATTACGAGCAGTACTTC.

Of note for this clonotype: A read error may produce the germline difference seen at one junction end. This sequence joins TRBV29-1 and TRBJ1-1; D is uncertain. The germline V gene encodes CDR1 SQVTM and CDR2 ANQGSEA. CDR3 length: 12 residues. CDR3 region: CSVDREVTEALF. In nucleotides, the CDR3 is TGCAGCGTTGATAGGGAGGTCACTGAAGCTTTATTT.

This clonotype was detected only a few times. The chain joins TRBV7-3 to TRBJ2-1; D uncertain. This CDR3 is 13 amino acids long. The germline V and J ends were trimmed by 5 bases and 4 bases, with 9 bases remaining between them. The germline gives CDR1 SGHTA, CDR2 FQGTGA. The CDR3 loop reads CASSQSPYNEQFF. Here the CDR3 DNA reads TGTGCCAGCAGCCAGTCCCCTTACAATGAGCAGTTCTTC.

This clonotype turned up a few times. The chain links TRBV6-2 or TRBV6-3 to TRBJ2-5; 8 bases agree with TRBD1. Germline lookup yields CDR1 MNHEY and CDR2 SVGEGT. There are 13 residues in the CDR3. V lost 6 bases to trimming and J lost 7 bases; unmatched junction nucleotides: 7. The CDR3 is CASRGTGKWTQYF. Written as DNA, the CDR3 is TGTGCCAGCAGAGGGACAGGCAAGTGGACCCAGTACTTC.

The rearrangement uses TRBV5-1 and TRBJ2-5; either TRBD1 or TRBD2 may fit D (6 bases each). Trimming took off 1 base at V and 5 bases at J, with 15 bases between the two ends. The CDR3 length is 15 residues. Germline CDR1 reads SGHRS; CDR2 reads YFSETQ. The CDR3 DNA reads TGCGCCAGCAGCTTGTGGCGCGGGACATCGGAGACCCAGTACTTC. Protein: CASSLWRGTSETQYF. Full variable domain (missing parts from reference TRBV5-1 and TRBJ2-5): KAGVTQTPRYLIKTRGQQVTLSCSPISGHRSVSWYQQTPGQGLQFLFEYFSETQRNKGNFPGRFSGRQFSNSRSEMNVSTLELGDSALYLCASSLWRGTSETQYFGPGTRLLVL.

This clonotype came up once. This chain links TRBV20-1 with TRBJ1-5; no clear D. The CDR3 consists of 13 residues. Deletions cut 3 bases from V and 2 bases from J, with 8 bases between. The V gene's germline CDR1 is DFQATT and CDR2 SNEGSKA (reference sequence). In nucleotides, the CDR3 is TGCAGTGCTAGGGCGACCGGCAATCAGCCCCAGCATTTT. Its protein is CSARATGNQPQHF.

In its sample, this clonotype was seen once. This chain connects TRBV3-1 to TRBJ2-7; 10 positions match TRBD1. V shed 5 bases and J 0 bases; nucleotides not matched to a gene: 4. The CDR3 covers 15 residues. Germline CDR1 LGHDT, CDR2 YNNKEL (reference sequence). The CDR3 DNA reads as TGTGCCAGCAGCGCCCGGACAGGGGGCTCCTACGAGCAGTACTTC. Its protein is CASSARTGGSYEQYF.

This clonotype was seen more than once but under ten times. The rearrangement uses TRBV6-6 and TRBJ2-1; D may be TRBD2 (6 bases). Germline V CDR1 and CDR2: MNHNY, SVGAGI (reference sequence). CDR3 length: 18 residues. V was shortened by 0 bases and J by 6 bases, with 21 bases between the two germline ends. As DNA, the CDR3 is TGTGCCAGCAGTTACTCGACTAGTTTTTCAGTGTTGTTCAATGAGCAGTTCTTC. It translates to CASSYSTSFSVLFNEQFF.

The rearrangement joins TRBV29-1 to TRBJ1-4, with a weak D call TRBD1 (5 bases). The CDR3 spans 14 residues. In germline, CDR1 is SQVTM, CDR2 ANQGSEA. The V and J ends lost 7 bases and 7 bases respectively, with 19 bases between them. This CDR3 is CSALSPQRGEKLFF. For the CDR3, the DNA is TGCAGCGCCCTCAGTCCCCAAAGGGGTGAAAAACTGTTTTTT.

A few counts support this clonotype. This CDR3 is CASSSDRSENTGELFF. The CDR3 bases are TGTGCCAGTAGTAGTGACAGATCCGAGAACACCGGGGAGCTGTTTTTT. This rearrangement joins TRBV19 to TRBJ2-2; weak D call: TRBD1 (5 bases). The CDR3 covers 16 residues. Trimming left V 4 bases short and J 1 base short, with 13 bases between. Per germline, CDR1 LNHDA and CDR2 SQIVND (reference sequence).